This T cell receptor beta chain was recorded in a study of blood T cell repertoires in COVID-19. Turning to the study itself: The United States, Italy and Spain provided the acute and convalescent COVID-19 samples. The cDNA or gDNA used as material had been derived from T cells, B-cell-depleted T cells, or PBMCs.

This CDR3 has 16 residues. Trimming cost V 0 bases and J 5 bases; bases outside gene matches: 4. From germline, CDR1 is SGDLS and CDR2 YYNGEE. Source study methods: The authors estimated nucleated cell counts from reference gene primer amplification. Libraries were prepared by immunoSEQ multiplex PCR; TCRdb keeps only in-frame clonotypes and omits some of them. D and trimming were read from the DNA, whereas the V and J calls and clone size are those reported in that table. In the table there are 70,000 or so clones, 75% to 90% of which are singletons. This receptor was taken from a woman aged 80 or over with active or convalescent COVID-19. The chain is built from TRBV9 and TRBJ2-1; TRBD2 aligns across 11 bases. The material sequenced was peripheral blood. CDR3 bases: TGTGCCAGCAGCGTAGCTTTACTAGCGGGGGACAATGAGCAGTTCTTC. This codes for CASSVALLAGDNEQFF.